Listed below are T cell receptor beta chains from one sample, sequenced in a study of OX40 agonist ivuxolimab in advanced cancers. Sequencing used immunoSEQ multiplex PCR; TCRdb keeps in-frame clones, though not all of them. The profile shows 36,000 or so clones, around 77% of them singletons. This material consisted of CD4+ or CD8+ T cells sorted from blood, taken in a trial of the OX40 agonist ivuxolimab. The receptors were gathered from an adult with an advanced solid tumor such as melanoma, head and neck, liver or kidney cancer. Each CDR3 is given without its conserved first and last residue.

V gene: TRBV19
CDR3 length: 12
J gene: TRBJ1-2
CDR3 protein: ASRSGTVRYGYT

V gene: TRBV5-4
CDR3 length: 13
J gene: TRBJ2-7
CDR3 protein: ASSLMGGSLVEQY

V gene: TRBV4-1
CDR3 length: 10
J gene: TRBJ2-7
CDR3 protein: ASSQERNEQY

V gene: TRBV7-9
CDR3 length: 13
J gene: TRBJ2-2
CDR3 protein: ASSLLAGGPGELF

V gene: TRBV4-1
CDR3 length: 11
J gene: TRBJ2-7
CDR3 protein: ASSEDRDYEQY

V gene: TRBV4-1
CDR3 length: 12
J gene: TRBJ2-1
CDR3 protein: ASATSGSFYEQF

V gene: TRBV28
CDR3 length: 13
J gene: TRBJ1-1
CDR3 protein: ASSSAAGMNTEAF

V gene: TRBV5-4
CDR3 length: 14
J gene: TRBJ2-2
CDR3 protein: ASSLDLGSGTGELF

V gene: TRBV15
CDR3 length: 14
J gene: TRBJ1-5
CDR3 protein: ATSRAGTLGNQPQH

V gene: TRBV2
CDR3 length: 16
J gene: TRBJ2-1
CDR3 protein: ASSPLPGLALAYNEQF

V gene: TRBV27
CDR3 length: 12
J gene: TRBJ2-7
CDR3 protein: ASSSTGGYSEQY

V gene: TRBV5-6
CDR3 length: 9
J gene: TRBJ2-1
CDR3 protein: ASSLLSEQF

V gene: TRBV28
CDR3 length: 13
J gene: TRBJ2-1
CDR3 protein: ASSFPSGLRGEQF

V gene: TRBV19
CDR3 length: 11
J gene: TRBJ1-2
CDR3 protein: ASSPVENYGYT

V gene: TRBV27
CDR3 length: 13
J gene: TRBJ2-7
CDR3 protein: ASSPHPGPTYEQY

V gene: TRBV4-1
CDR3 length: 13
J gene: TRBJ1-5
CDR3 protein: ASSQEGITDQPQH

V gene: TRBV6-1
CDR3 length: 11
J gene: TRBJ2-7
CDR3 protein: ASNPGAGYEQY

V gene: TRBV6-5
CDR3 length: 13
J gene: TRBJ2-2
CDR3 protein: ASSTGTGGIGELF

V gene: TRBV9
CDR3 length: 10
J gene: TRBJ1-1
CDR3 protein: ASSGGQGEAF

V gene: TRBV6-5
CDR3 length: 13
J gene: TRBJ2-2
CDR3 protein: ASSYSNQYTGELF

V gene: TRBV6-5
CDR3 length: 13
J gene: TRBJ2-5
CDR3 protein: ASSYLGEFQETQY

V gene: TRBV13
CDR3 length: 13
J gene: TRBJ1-2
CDR3 protein: ASSLEEGGIYGYT

V gene: TRBV28
CDR3 length: 15
J gene: TRBJ2-7
CDR3 protein: ASSRNRVLAGSYEQY

V gene: TRBV11-2
CDR3 length: 14
J gene: TRBJ2-7
CDR3 protein: ASSLALEGILYEQY

V gene: TRBV28
CDR3 length: 13
J gene: TRBJ2-5
CDR3 protein: ASSLITGGQETQY

V gene: TRBV27
CDR3 length: 13
J gene: TRBJ2-5
CDR3 protein: ASSFRGHLQETQY

V gene: TRBV7-9
CDR3 length: 11
J gene: TRBJ2-7
CDR3 protein: ASSLESYYEQY

V gene: TRBV15
CDR3 length: 14
J gene: TRBJ2-1
CDR3 protein: ATSRDRGGDYNEQF

V gene: TRBV4-2
CDR3 length: 15
J gene: TRBJ2-7
CDR3 protein: ASSQDITSGGLYEQY

V gene: TRBV4-1
CDR3 length: 16
J gene: TRBJ2-2
CDR3 protein: ASSQVLAGGSNTGELF

V gene: TRBV29-1
CDR3 length: 14
J gene: TRBJ2-7
CDR3 protein: SVFGLAGETGYEQY

V gene: TRBV2
CDR3 length: 12
J gene: TRBJ2-1
CDR3 protein: ASRTSGAYNEQF

V gene: TRBV21-1
CDR3 length: 14
J gene: TRBJ2-1
CDR3 protein: ARDTAADRVYNEQF

V gene: TRBV6-6
CDR3 length: 12
J gene: TRBJ1-1
CDR3 protein: ASSYIGLDTEAF

V gene: TRBV30
CDR3 length: 11
J gene: TRBJ2-1
CDR3 protein: AWMLGMNNEQF

V gene: TRBV29-1
CDR3 length: 10
J gene: TRBJ1-2
CDR3 protein: SGEWGGRGYT

V gene: TRBV6-5
CDR3 length: 12
J gene: TRBJ2-1
CDR3 protein: ASSYSMVYNEQF

V gene: TRBV28
CDR3 length: 12
J gene: TRBJ2-3
CDR3 protein: ASSSGQGEDTQY

V gene: TRBV11-2
CDR3 length: 14
J gene: TRBJ1-6
CDR3 protein: ASSPTTDRVNSPLH

V gene: TRBV19
CDR3 length: 11
J gene: TRBJ1-5
CDR3 protein: ASIGYGNQPQH

V gene: TRBV7-9
CDR3 length: 17
J gene: TRBJ2-7
CDR3 protein: ASSSADRGTSGSRYEQY

V gene: TRBV4-1
CDR3 length: 13
J gene: TRBJ2-7
CDR3 protein: ASSQDLWWAYEQY